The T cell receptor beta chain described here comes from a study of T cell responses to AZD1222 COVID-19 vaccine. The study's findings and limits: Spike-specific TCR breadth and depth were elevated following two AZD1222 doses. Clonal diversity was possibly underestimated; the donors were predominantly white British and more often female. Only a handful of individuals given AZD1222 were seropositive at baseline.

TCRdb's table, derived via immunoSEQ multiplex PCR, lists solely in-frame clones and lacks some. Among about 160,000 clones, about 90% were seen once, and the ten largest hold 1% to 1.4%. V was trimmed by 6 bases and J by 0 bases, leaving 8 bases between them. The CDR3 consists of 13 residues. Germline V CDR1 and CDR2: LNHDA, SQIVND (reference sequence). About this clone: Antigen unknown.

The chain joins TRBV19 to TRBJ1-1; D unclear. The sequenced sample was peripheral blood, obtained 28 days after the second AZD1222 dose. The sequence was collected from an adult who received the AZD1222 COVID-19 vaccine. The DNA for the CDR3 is TGTGCCAGTAGAACACGGCTGAACACTGAAGCTTTCTTT. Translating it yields CASRTRLNTEAFF.